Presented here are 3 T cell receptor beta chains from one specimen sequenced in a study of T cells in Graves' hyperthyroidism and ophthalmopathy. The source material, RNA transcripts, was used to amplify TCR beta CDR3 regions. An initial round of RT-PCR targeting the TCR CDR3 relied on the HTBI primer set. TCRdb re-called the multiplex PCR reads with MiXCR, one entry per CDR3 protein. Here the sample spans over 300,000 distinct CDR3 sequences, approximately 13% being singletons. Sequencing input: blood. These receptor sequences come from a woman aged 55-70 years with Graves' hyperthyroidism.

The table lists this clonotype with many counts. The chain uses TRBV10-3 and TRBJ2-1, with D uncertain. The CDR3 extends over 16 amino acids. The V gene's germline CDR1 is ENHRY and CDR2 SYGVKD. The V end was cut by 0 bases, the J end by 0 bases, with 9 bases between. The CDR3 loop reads CAISESIGSSYNEQFF. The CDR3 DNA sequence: TGTGCCATCAGTGAGTCGATCGGAAGCTCCTACAATGAGCAGTTCTTC.

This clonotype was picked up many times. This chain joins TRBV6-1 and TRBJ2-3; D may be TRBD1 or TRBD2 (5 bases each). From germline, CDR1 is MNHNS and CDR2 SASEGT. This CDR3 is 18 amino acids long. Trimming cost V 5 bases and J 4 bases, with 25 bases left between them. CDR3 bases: TGTGCCAGCAGTTACGGGGCGTTGGGGACGTTGGGAGCAGATACGCAGTATTTT. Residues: CASSYGALGTLGADTQYF.

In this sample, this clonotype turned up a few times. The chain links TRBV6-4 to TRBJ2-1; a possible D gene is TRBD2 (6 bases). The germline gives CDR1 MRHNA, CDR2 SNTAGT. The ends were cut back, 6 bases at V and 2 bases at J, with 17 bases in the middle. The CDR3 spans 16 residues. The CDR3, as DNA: TGTGCCAGCAGCCCCTGGGGGACTGGAACCTACAATGAGCAGTTCTTC. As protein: CASSPWGTGTYNEQFF.